This T cell receptor beta chain was documented in a study of immune evolution from preneoplasia to lung adenocarcinoma. About the study: HLA loss of heterozygosity: approximately 7.5% AIS, 15% MIA, more than 25% ADC, none AAH.

This table comes from immunoSEQ multiplex PCR, and its TCRdb copy is limited to in-frame clones, with some not included. The sample has a few thousand clones; around four fifths are singletons. The study's findings and limits: Normal lung had the highest top T cell clone frequencies. T cell clonality was higher in KRAS-mutant than EGFR-mutant or wild-type nodules. Clonality was highest in normal lung, lower in later-stage lesions apparently.

Germline CDR1 MNHNY, CDR2 SVGAGI (reference sequence). The CDR3 is 14 residues long. V was pared by 7 bases and J by 10 bases, with 13 bases of the junction left unmatched. A note on this clone: Its antigen is not identified.

The clonotype comes from a person aged 65 to 85 with lung adenocarcinoma. The specimen sequenced was FFPE minimally invasive lung adenocarcinoma tissue. This chain uses TRBV6-6 with TRBJ2-1; the match to TRBD2 covers 7 bases. CDR3 sequence: CASTSPGAGSEQFF. The CDR3, as DNA: TGTGCCAGCACTAGCCCAGGAGCGGGGTCCGAGCAGTTCTTC.